The T cell receptor (beta chain) described here comes from a study of cytomegalovirus exposure and HLA in healthy donors. Germline CDR1 reads MDHEN; CDR2 reads SYDVKM. The CDR3 runs to 13 residues. The ends were cut back, 8 bases at V and 0 bases at J, with 8 bases in the middle. With respect to this clone: What it binds is not known.

Findings and limits, study-wide: The study found most TCR sequences rare, yet found some public TCRs in many donors.

In the PCR, 60 Vbeta and 13 Jbeta primers were used. The table came from immunoSEQ multiplex PCR; TCRdb's copy has only in-frame clones and leaves some out. The sample gives over 100,000 clones, 60% to 80% of which show up once; approximately 1.5% is in the top ten. The sample comprised PBMCs. This receptor was taken from a female donor in good health and CMV-seronegative. The rearrangement links TRBV28 to TRBJ1-5, with unresolved D. The CDR3 region is CASSTYSNQPQHF. For the CDR3, the DNA is TGTGCCAGCTCAACCTATAGCAATCAGCCCCAGCATTTT.